The T cell receptor beta chain described here comes from a study of T cells in Graves' hyperthyroidism and ophthalmopathy. The V and J ends lost 1 base and 1 base, in that order; junction bases with no gene match: 4. CDR3 length: 15 amino acids. Germline V gene sequence: CDR1 LGHDT, CDR2 YNNKEL (reference sequence). From RNA transcripts, TCR beta CDR3 regions were amplified. The HTBI primer set served for first-round RT-PCR of the TCR CDR3. TCRdb independently ran MiXCR on the multiplex PCR reads; one entry per CDR3 protein. The data show hundreds of thousands of distinct CDR3 sequences, about 20% seen once. Ophthalmopathy in the patients scored at least 3 on Clinical Activity Score and at least 4 on NOSPECS grade, lasting under 3 months. This clonotype appeared a few times.

The chain couples TRBV3-1 to TRBJ2-7; 7 bases line up with TRBD1. The source of this sequence is a man aged 35 to 55 with Graves' ophthalmopathy. Sample: blood. Here the CDR3 reads CASSQVLDRSYEQYF. CDR3 sequence (DNA): TGTGCCAGCAGCCAAGTTTTGGACAGGTCCTACGAGCAGTACTTC.